This T cell receptor (beta chain) was recovered during a study of blood T cell repertoires in COVID-19. As for the study in general: T cells, B-cell-depleted T cells, or PBMCs supplied cDNA or gDNA.

Cohorts were determined from participant-reported clinical history. Symptom resolution, clearance, or two negative PCRs marked donors in Cohort 3 as recovered. V lost 4 bases, J lost 9 bases, and 8 bases stayed unmatched. This CDR3 is 16 amino acids long. Germline loops: CDR1 LGHNA, CDR2 YNFKEQ. Sequencing used immunoSEQ multiplex PCR; TCRdb keeps in-frame clones, though not all of them. The sample holds 250,000 to 300,000 clones, around nine tenths seen once. Specimen: PBMCs or T cells enriched from blood (not recorded which). The receptor's source is a woman aged 25-40 years who had recovered from COVID-19. V is TRBV4-2 and J is TRBJ2-1; 14 bases map to TRBD2. The CDR3 DNA is TGTGCCAGCAGCCCAAACTCAGGACTAGCGGGAGGTGAGCAGTTCTTC. It translates to CASSPNSGLAGGEQFF.